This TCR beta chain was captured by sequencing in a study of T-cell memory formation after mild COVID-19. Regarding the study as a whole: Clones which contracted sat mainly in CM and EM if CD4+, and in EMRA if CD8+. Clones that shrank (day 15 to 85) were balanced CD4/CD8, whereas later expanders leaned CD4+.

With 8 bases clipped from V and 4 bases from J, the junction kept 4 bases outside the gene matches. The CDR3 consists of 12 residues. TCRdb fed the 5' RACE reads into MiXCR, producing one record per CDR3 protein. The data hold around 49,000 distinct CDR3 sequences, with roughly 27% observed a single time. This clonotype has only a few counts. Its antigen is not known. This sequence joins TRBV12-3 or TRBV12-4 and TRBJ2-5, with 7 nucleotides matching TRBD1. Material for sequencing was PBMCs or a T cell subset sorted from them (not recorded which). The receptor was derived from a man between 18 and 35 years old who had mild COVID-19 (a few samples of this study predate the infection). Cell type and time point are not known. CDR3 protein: CASQTGRETQYF. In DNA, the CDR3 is TGTGCCAGCCAGACAGGGAGAGAGACCCAGTACTTC.